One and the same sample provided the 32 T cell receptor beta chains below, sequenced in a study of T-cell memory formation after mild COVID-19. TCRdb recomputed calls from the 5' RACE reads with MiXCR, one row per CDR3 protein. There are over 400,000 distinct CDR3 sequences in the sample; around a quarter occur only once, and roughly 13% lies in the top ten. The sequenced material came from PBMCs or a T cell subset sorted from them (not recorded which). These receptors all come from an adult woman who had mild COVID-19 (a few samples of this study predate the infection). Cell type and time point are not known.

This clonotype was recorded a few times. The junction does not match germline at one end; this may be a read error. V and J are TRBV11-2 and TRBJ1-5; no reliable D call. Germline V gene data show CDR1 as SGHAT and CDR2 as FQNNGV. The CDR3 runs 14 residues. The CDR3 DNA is TGTGCCAGCAGCCCTTACAGTAGCCATCAGCCCCAGCATTTT. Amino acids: CASSPYSSHQPQHF. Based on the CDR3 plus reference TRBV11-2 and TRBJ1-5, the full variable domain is EAGVAQSPRYKIIEKRQSVAFWCNPISGHATLYWYQQILGQGPKLLIQFQNNGVVDDSQLPKDRFSAERLKGVDSTLKIQPAKLEDSAVYLCASSPYSSHQPQHFGDGTRLSIL.

The CDR3: CASSRRNPGTGGSEAFF. The CDR3 DNA is TGTGCCAGCAGCCGCAGAAATCCCGGGACAGGGGGCTCTGAAGCTTTCTTT. The chain carries TRBV11-2 and TRBJ1-1; 12 nucleotides match TRBD1. CDR1 and CDR2 (germline): SGHAT, FQNNGV. V lost 5 bases, J lost 6 bases, and 13 bases stayed unmatched. The CDR3 is made up of 17 amino acids.

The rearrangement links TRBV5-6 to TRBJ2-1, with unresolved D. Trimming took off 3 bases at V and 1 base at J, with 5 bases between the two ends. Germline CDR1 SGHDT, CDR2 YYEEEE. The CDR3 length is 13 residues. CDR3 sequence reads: CASSWRSYNEQFF. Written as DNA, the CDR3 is TGTGCCAGCAGCTGGAGATCCTACAATGAGCAGTTCTTC.

CDR3 nucleotides: TGTGCCAGCAGCCAAGGGGCAGCGGGGGCCTCCTACGAGCAGTACTTC. This sequence encodes CASSQGAAGASYEQYF. J is TRBJ2-7 and V is TRBV14; 8 bases line up with TRBD2. CDR1 SGHDN and CDR2 FVKESK come from the germline V gene. Trimming removed 1 base from V and 0 bases from J; junction bases left unmatched: 5. This CDR3 comprises 16 residues.

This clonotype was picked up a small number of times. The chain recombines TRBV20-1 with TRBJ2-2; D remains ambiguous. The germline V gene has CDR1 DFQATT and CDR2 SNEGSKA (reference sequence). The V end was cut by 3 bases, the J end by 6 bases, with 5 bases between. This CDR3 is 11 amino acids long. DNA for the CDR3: TGCAGTGCTAGTTCTCCCGGGGAGCTGTTTTTT. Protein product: CSASSPGELFF.

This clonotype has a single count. The CDR3 loop reads CASSGRTGETQYF. CDR3 nucleotide sequence: TGTGCCAGCAGCGGCAGGACCGGGGAGACCCAGTACTTC. This rearrangement joins TRBV5-4 to TRBJ2-5, with D unclear. In germline, CDR1 is SGHNT, CDR2 YYREEE (reference sequence). CDR3 length: 13 amino acids. The V end lost 4 bases, the J end lost 5 bases, and 12 bases lay between the germline ends.

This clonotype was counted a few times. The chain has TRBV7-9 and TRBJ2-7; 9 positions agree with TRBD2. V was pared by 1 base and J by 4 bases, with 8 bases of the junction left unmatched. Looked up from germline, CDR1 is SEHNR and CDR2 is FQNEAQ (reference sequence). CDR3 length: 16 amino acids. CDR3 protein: CASSLGGGRAEYEQYF. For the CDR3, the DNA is TGTGCCAGCAGCTTAGGTGGCGGGAGGGCCGAATACGAGCAGTACTTC.

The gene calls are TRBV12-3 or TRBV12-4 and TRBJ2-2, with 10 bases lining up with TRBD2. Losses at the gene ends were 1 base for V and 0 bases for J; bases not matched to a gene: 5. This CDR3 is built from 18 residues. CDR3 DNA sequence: TGTGCCAGCAGTTTAGTACTAGCGGGGTTCGCGAACACCGGGGAGCTGTTTTTT. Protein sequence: CASSLVLAGFANTGELFF.

The CDR3 DNA sequence: TGTGCCAGCAGTCCCTCCCGGACGCCTCTTCGGAATGAGCAGTTCTTC. Translation gives CASSPSRTPLRNEQFF. The chain links TRBV7-8 to TRBJ2-1, with unresolved D. Germline V gene lookup returns CDR1 SGHVS and CDR2 FQNEAQ. The CDR3 has 16 residues. With 6 bases removed from V and 7 bases from J, the gap between germline ends came to 22 bases. Full variable domain (outside the CDR3, taken from reference TRBV7-8 and TRBJ2-1): GAGVSQSPRYKVAKRGQDVALRCDPISGHVSLFWYQQALGQGPEFLTYFQNEAQLDKSGLPSDRFFAERPEGSVSTLKIQRTQQEDSAVYLCASSPSRTPLRNEQFFGPGTRLTVL.

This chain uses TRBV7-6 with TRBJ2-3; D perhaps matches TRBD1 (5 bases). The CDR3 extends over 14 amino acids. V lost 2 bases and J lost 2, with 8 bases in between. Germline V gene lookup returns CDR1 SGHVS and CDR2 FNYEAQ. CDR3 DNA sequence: TGTGCCAGCAGCTTACGCAGGGACACAGATACGCAGTATTTT. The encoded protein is CASSLRRDTDTQYF.

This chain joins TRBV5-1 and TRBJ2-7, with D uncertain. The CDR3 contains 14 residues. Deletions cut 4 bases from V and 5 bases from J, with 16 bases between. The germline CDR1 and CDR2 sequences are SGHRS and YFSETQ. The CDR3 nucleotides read TGCGCCAGCAGCCTAATGGACGGGTCCAACGAGCAGTACTTC. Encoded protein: CASSLMDGSNEQYF.

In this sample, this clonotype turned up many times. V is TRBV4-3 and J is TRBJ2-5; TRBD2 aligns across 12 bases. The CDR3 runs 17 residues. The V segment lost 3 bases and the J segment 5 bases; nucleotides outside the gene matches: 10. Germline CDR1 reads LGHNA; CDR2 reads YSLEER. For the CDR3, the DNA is TGCGCCAGCAGCCAGACTAGCGGGAGCTCTGTCGGGGAGACCCAGTACTTC. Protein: CASSQTSGSSVGETQYF.

The DNA for the CDR3 is TGTGCCAGCTGCGGGACTAGCGGTACCGGGGAGCTGTTTTTT. It codes for CASCGTSGTGELFF. V gene TRBV2 combines with J gene TRBJ2-2; 11 nucleotides align to TRBD2. Germline CDR1 reads SNHLY; CDR2 reads FYNNEI. The ends lost 8 bases at V and 5 bases at J; junction bases unmatched: 4. The CDR3 consists of 14 residues.

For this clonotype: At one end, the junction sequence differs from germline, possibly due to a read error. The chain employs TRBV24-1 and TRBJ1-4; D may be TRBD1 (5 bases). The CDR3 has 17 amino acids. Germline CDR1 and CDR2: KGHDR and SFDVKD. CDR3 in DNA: TGTGCCACCAGTGATCCCCAAACTGGGGCGGCTAATGAAAAGCTGTTTTTT. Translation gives CATSDPQTGAANEKLFF.

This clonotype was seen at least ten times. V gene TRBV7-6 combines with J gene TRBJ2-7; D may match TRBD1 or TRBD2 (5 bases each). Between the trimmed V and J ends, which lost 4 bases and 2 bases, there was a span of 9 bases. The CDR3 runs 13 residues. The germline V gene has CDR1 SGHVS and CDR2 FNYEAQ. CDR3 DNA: TGTGCCAGCAGCTCCCAGGGAGCCTACGAGCAGTACTTC. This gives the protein CASSSQGAYEQYF.

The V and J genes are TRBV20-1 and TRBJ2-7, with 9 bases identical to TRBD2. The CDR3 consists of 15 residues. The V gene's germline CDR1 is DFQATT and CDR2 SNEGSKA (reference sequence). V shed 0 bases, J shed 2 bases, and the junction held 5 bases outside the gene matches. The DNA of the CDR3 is TGCAGTGCTAGAGATATGTCTAGCGGGACCTACGAGCAGTACTTC. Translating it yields CSARDMSSGTYEQYF.

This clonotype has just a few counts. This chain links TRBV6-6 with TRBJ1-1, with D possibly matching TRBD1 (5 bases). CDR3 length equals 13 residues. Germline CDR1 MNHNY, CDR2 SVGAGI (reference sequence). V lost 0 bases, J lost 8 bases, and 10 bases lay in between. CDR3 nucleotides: TGTGCCAGCAGTTACTCGTGGCAGGGAGAAGCTTTCTTT. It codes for CASSYSWQGEAFF.

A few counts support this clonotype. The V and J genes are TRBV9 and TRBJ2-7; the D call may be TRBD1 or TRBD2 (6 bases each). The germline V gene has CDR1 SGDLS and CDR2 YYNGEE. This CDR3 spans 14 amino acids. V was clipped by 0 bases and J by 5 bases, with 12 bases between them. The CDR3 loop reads CASSVDRDFDEQYF. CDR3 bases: TGTGCCAGCAGCGTAGACAGGGACTTCGACGAGCAGTACTTC.

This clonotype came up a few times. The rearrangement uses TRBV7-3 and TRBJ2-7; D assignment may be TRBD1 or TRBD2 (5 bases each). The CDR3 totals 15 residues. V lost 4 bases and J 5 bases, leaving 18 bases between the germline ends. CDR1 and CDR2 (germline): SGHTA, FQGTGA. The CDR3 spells CASSSNPGPWDEQYF. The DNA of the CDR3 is TGTGCCAGCAGCTCCAACCCGGGACCCTGGGACGAGCAGTACTTC.

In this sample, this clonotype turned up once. The CDR3 region has the DNA TGTGCCAGCTCACCAGCTGGAGGAACCCTGAACACTGAAGCTTTCTTT. As protein: CASSPAGGTLNTEAFF. The chain uses TRBV18 and TRBJ1-1, with no clear D. The CDR3 is 16 residues long. CDR1 is KGHSH and CDR2 is LQKENI in the germline V gene. V was clipped by 2 bases and J by 0 bases, with 13 bases between them.

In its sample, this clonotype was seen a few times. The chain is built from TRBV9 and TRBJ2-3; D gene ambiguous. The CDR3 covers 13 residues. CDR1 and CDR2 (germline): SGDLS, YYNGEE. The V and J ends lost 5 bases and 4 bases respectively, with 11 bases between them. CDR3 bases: TGTGCCAGCAGACCTACATGGTCAGATACGCAGTATTTT. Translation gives CASRPTWSDTQYF.

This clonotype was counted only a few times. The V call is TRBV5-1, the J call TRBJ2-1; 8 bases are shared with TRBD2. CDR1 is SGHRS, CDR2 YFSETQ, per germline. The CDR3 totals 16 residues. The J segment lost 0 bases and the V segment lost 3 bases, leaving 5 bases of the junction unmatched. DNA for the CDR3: TGCGCCAGCAGCTACCGGGGGGGCCTCTCCTACAATGAGCAGTTCTTC. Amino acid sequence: CASSYRGGLSYNEQFF.

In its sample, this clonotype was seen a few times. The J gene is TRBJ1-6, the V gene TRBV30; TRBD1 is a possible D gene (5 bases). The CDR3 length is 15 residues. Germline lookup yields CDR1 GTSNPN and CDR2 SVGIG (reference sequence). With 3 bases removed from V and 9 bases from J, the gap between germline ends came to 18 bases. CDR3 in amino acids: CAWSVRSPGSSPLHF. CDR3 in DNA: TGTGCCTGGAGCGTTCGGAGCCCAGGGTCTTCACCCCTCCACTTT.

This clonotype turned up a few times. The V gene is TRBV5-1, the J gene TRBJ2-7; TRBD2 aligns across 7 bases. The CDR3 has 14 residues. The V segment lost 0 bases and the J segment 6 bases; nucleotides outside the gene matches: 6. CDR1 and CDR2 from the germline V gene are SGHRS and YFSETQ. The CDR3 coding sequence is TGCGCCAGCAGCTTGGAGCGAGGGGAGGGCGAGCAGTACTTC. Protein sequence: CASSLERGEGEQYF.

CDR3 protein: CASSHVPMGTGAWYEQYF. CDR3 nucleotides: TGTGCCAGCAGCCACGTCCCGATGGGGACAGGGGCTTGGTACGAGCAGTACTTC. The chain combines TRBV7-2 with TRBJ2-7; 10 bases map to TRBD1. Germline V gene lookup returns CDR1 SGHTA and CDR2 FQGNSA. This CDR3 region has 18 residues. The junction had 17 bases not matched to a gene; V was cut back by 5 bases and J by 4 bases.

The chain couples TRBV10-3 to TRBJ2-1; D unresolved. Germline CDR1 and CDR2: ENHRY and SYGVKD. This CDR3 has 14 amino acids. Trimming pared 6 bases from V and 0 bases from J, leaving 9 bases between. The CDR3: CAIRALGSYNEQFF. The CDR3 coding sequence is TGTGCCATCAGAGCCCTCGGCTCCTACAATGAGCAGTTCTTC.

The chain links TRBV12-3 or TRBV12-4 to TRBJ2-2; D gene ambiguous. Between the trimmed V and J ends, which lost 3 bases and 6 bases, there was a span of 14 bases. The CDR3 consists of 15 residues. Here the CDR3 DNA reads TGTGCCAGCAGTTTCTCGGTACTTCCGGCCGGGGAGCTGTTTTTT. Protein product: CASSFSVLPAGELFF.

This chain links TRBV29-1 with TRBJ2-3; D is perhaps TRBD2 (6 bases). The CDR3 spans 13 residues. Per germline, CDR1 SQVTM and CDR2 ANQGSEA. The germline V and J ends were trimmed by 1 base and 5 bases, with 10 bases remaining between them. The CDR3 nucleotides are TGCAGCGTTGAAGGGACTATCGGAGATACGCAGTATTTT. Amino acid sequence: CSVEGTIGDTQYF.

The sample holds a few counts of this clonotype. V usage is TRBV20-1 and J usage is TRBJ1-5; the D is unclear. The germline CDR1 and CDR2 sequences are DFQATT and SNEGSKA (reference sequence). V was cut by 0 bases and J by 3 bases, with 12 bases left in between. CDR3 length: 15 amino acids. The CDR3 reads CSARDKGIPNQPQHF. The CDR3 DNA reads TGCAGTGCTAGAGATAAAGGGATCCCCAATCAGCCCCAGCATTTT.

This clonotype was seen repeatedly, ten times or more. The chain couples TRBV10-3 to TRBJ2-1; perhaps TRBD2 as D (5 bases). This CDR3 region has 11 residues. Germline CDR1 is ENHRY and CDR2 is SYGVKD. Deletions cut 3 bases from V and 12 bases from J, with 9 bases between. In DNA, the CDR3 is TGTGCCATCAGTGACGGGATCGGGCAGTTCTTC. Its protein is CAISDGIGQFF.

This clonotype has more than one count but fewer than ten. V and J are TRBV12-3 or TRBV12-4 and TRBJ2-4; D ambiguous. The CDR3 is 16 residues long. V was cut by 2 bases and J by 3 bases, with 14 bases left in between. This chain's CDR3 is CASSLFDGRYKNIQYF. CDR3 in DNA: TGTGCCAGCAGTTTATTCGACGGTCGGTACAAAAACATTCAGTACTTC.

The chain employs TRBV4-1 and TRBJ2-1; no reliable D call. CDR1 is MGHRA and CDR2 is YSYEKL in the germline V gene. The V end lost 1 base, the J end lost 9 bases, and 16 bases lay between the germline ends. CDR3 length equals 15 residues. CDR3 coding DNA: TGCGCCAGCAGCCAAGTCTCAGTAGGGATCGGTGAGCAGTTCTTC. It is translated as CASSQVSVGIGEQFF.